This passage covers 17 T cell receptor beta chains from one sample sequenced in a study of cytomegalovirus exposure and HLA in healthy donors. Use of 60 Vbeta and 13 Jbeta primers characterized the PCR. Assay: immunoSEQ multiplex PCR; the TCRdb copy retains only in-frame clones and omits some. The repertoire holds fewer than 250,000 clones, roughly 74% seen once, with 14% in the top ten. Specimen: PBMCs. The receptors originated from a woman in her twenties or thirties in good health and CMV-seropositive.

The CDR3: CASLGHRDNEQFF. The CDR3 DNA reads TGTGCCAGCCTCGGCCACAGGGACAATGAGCAGTTCTTC. This chain uses TRBV19 with TRBJ2-1; D is possibly TRBD1 (6 bases). Per germline, CDR1 LNHDA and CDR2 SQIVND (reference sequence). V was pared by 9 bases and J by 5 bases, with 14 bases between. The CDR3 covers 13 residues.

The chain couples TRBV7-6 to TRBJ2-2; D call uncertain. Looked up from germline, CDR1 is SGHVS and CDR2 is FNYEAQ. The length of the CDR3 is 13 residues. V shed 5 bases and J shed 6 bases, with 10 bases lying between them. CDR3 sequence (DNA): TGTGCCAGCAGCCCTCTCACGGCCGGGGAGCTGTTTTTT. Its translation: CASSPLTAGELFF.

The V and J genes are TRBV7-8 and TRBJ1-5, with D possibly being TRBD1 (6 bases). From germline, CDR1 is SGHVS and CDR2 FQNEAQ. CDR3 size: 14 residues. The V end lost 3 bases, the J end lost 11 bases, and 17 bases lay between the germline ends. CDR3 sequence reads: CASSLDPGHQAQHF. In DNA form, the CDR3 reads TGTGCCAGCAGCTTGGACCCGGGACACCAGGCCCAGCATTTT.

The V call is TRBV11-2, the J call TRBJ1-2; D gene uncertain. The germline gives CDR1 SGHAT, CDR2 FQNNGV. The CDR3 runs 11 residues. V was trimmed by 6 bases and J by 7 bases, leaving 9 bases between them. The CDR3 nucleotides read TGTGCCAGCAGATCAGGTTCTGGCTACACCTTC. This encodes CASRSGSGYTF.

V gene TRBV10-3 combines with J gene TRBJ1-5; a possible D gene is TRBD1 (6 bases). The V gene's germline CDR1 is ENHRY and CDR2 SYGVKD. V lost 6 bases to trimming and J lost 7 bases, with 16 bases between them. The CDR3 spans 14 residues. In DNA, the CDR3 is TGTGCCATCAGCCCACGGGGGGCCAACCAGCCCCAGCATTTT. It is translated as CAISPRGANQPQHF.

The CDR3 region has the DNA TGCGCCAGCAGCCAACTCCCCGGGGGGGCAATTGAGCAGTTCTTC. It codes for CASSQLPGGAIEQFF. The J gene is TRBJ2-1, the V gene TRBV4-3; 8 nucleotides align to TRBD2. Germline V gene sequence: CDR1 LGHNA, CDR2 YSLEER. The CDR3 runs to 15 residues. The V gene end was trimmed by 2 bases and the J gene end by 9 bases; junction bases not matched to a gene: 9.

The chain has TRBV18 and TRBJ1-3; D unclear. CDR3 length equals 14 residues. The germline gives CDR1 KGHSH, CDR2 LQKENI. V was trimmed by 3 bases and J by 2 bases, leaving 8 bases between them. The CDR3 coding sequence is TGTGCCAGCTCACCGGCCCACGCTGGAAACACCATATATTTT. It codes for CASSPAHAGNTIYF. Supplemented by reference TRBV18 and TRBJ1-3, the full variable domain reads NAGVMQNPRHLVRRRGQEARLRCSPMKGHSHVYWYRQLPEEGLKFMVYLQKENIIDESGMPKERFSAEFPKEGPSILRIQQVVRGDSAAYFCASSPAHAGNTIYFGEGSWLTVV.

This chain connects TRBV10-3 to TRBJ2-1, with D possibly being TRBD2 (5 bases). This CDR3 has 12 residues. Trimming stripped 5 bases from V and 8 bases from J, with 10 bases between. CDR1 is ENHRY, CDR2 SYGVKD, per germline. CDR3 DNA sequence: TGTGCCATCAGTCACACTAGGCATGAGCAGTTCTTC. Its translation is CAISHTRHEQFF.

Here the CDR3 reads CASRGLAGDEQFF. The CDR3 DNA sequence: TGTGCCAGTAGGGGACTAGCGGGAGATGAGCAGTTCTTC. The chain carries TRBV19 and TRBJ2-1; 14 bases fit TRBD2. Germline CDR1 and CDR2: LNHDA and SQIVND (reference sequence). The V segment lost 6 bases and the J segment 8 bases; nucleotides outside the gene matches: 0. The CDR3 has 13 amino acids.

For the CDR3, the DNA is TGTGCCAGCAGCCAACGAAGCGGGAGAACCGGAGATACGCAGTATTTT. Translating gives CASSQRSGRTGDTQYF. V is TRBV7-2 and J is TRBJ2-3, with TRBD2 matching over 8 bases. Germline V CDR1 and CDR2: SGHTA, FQGNSA. CDR3 length equals 16 residues. V gave up 5 bases and J gave up 5 bases; unmatched junction bases: 12.

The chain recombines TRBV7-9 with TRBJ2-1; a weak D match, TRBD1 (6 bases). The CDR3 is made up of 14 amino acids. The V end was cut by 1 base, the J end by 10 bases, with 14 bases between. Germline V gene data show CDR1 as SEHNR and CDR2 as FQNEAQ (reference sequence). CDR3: CASSLGQESWEQFF. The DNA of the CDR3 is TGTGCCAGCAGCTTAGGACAGGAGAGCTGGGAGCAGTTCTTC.

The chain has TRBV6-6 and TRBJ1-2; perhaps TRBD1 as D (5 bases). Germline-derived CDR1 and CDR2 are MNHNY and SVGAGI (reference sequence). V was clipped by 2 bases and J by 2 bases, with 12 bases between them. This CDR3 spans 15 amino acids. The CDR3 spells CASSYPARENYGYTF. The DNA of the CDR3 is TGTGCCAGCAGTTACCCGGCCAGGGAAAACTATGGCTACACCTTC.

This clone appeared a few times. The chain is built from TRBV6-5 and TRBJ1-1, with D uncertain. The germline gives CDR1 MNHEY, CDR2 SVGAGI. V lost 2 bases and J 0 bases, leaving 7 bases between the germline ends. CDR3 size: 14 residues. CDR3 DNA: TGTGCCAGCAGTTACGGAGGGCTGAACACTGAAGCTTTCTTT. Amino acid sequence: CASSYGGLNTEAFF.

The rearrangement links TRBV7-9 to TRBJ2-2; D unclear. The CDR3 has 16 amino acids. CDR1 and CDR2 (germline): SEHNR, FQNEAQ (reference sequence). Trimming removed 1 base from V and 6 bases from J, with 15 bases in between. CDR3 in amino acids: CASSLGGTTNPGELFF. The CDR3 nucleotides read TGTGCCAGCAGCTTAGGCGGCACGACCAATCCCGGGGAGCTGTTTTTT.

DNA of the CDR3: TGTGCTAGTGGTTTGGTAGGAGCGTCCGTTAGCACAGATACGCAGTATTTT. The encoded protein is CASGLVGASVSTDTQYF. The chain joins TRBV12-5 to TRBJ2-3; no clear D. The V end lost 0 bases, the J end lost 0 bases, and 13 bases lay between the germline ends. From germline, CDR1 is LGHNT and CDR2 FRNRAP. This CDR3 contains 17 residues.

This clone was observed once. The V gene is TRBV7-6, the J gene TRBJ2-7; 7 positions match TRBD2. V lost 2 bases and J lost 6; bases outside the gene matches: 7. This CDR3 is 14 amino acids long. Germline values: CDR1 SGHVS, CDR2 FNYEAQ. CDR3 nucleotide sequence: TGTGCCAGCAGCTTATCCCGCGGGAGTGGCGAGCAGTACTTC. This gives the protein CASSLSRGSGEQYF.

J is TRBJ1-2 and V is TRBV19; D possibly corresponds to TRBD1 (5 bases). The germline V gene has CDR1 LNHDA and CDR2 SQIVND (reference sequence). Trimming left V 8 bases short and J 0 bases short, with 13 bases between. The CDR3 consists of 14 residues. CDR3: CASSLGPPNYGYTF. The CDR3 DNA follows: TGTGCCAGTTCGCTGGGGCCACCTAACTATGGCTACACCTTC. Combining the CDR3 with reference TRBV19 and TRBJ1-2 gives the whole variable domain DGGITQSPKYLFRKEGQNVTLSCEQNLNHDAMYWYRQDPGQGLRLIYYSQIVNDFQKGDIAEGYSVSREKKESFPLTVTSAQKNPTAFYLCASSLGPPNYGYTFGSGTRLTVV.